The 12 T cell receptor beta chains listed next were all sequenced from one sample in a study of blood T cell repertoires in COVID-19. Generated by immunoSEQ multiplex PCR, the TCRdb table keeps only in-frame clones and is missing some. Of about 120,000 clones detected, 83% appear once; the ten largest clones hold under 3%. The material sequenced was peripheral blood. The receptor source for this set is a man younger than 40 with acute or convalescent COVID-19.

The chain has TRBV11-2 and TRBJ2-7, with 8 bases aligning to TRBD1. Germline values: CDR1 SGHAT, CDR2 FQNNGV. There are 15 residues in the CDR3. V shed 4 bases, J shed 3 bases, and the junction held 8 bases outside the gene matches. CDR3 bases: TGTGCCAGCAGCTGGAGCGGACAGGGACACTACGAGCAGTACTTC. Residues: CASSWSGQGHYEQYF.

The genes are TRBV6-5 and TRBJ1-6; no reliable D call. This CDR3 contains 13 residues. The V and J ends lost 0 bases and 9 bases respectively, with 6 bases between them. The V gene's germline CDR1 is MNHEY and CDR2 SVGAGI. The CDR3 coding sequence is TGTGCCAGCAGTTACTCACGGGGTTCACCCCTCCACTTT. Its protein product is CASSYSRGSPLHF.

The chain is built from TRBV19 and TRBJ2-6; D may be TRBD1 (6 bases). Trimming stripped 5 bases from V and 0 bases from J, with 17 bases between. This CDR3 is 18 amino acids long. Germline CDR1 is LNHDA and CDR2 is SQIVND (reference sequence). CDR3 DNA sequence: TGTGCCAGTAGTCCAAAGACAGGAACCATCTCTGGGGCCAACGTCCTGACTTTC. It codes for CASSPKTGTISGANVLTF.

V is TRBV2 and J is TRBJ2-5, with 12 bases matching TRBD2. Germline CDR1 and CDR2: SNHLY and FYNNEI. This CDR3 is built from 15 residues. V trimming: 8 bases; J trimming: 5 bases; junction bases outside the gene matches: 9. DNA of the CDR3: TGTGCCAGCTATTCGAGGACTAGCGGGATCGAGACCCAGTACTTC. Translating it yields CASYSRTSGIETQYF.

This clone was observed a few times. The chain uses TRBV29-1 and TRBJ2-1; 7 bases fit TRBD2. The CDR3 contains 12 residues. Germline CDR1 and CDR2: SQVTM and ANQGSEA. CDR3 nucleotide sequence: TGCAGTTGCGGGAGAAGCAGTTTGGAGCAGTTCTTC. Translated, it gives CSCGRSSLEQFF.

This clone was picked up one time. This sequence joins TRBV5-5 and TRBJ2-5, with 9 bases identical to TRBD2. CDR1 is SGHKS, CDR2 YYEKEE, per germline (reference sequence). Losses at the gene ends were 7 bases for V and 5 bases for J; bases not matched to a gene: 6. The CDR3 sequence is 13 residues long. The CDR3: CASGGGAVETQYF. The CDR3 DNA reads TGTGCCAGCGGCGGGGGGGCCGTGGAGACCCAGTACTTC.

The chain joins TRBV6-2 or TRBV6-3 to TRBJ2-7; 14 nucleotides line up with TRBD2. The J segment lost 2 bases and the V segment lost 1 base, leaving 4 bases of the junction unmatched. Germline lookup yields CDR1 MNHEY and CDR2 SVGEGT. This CDR3 spans 17 amino acids. CDR3 sequence: CASSYFGTSGGTYEQYF. CDR3 nucleotides: TGTGCCAGCAGTTACTTTGGGACTAGCGGGGGAACCTACGAGCAGTACTTC.

This chain joins TRBV14 and TRBJ2-2, with 7 positions matching TRBD2. The CDR3 has 16 amino acids. CDR1 and CDR2 (germline): SGHDN, FVKESK. The trim removed 7 bases at V and 4 bases at J, leaving 12 bases unmatched. CDR3 DNA: TGTGCCAGCACCCATTATTCAAGCGGGGCCACCGGGGAGCTGTTTTTT. It translates to CASTHYSSGATGELFF.

This sequence joins TRBV9 and TRBJ2-2, with 10 bases identical to TRBD2. The V gene end was trimmed by 0 bases and the J gene end by 5 bases; junction bases not matched to a gene: 1. The CDR3 totals 15 residues. CDR1 SGDLS and CDR2 YYNGEE come from the germline V gene. The CDR3 region is CASSVGAGGTGELFF. DNA for the CDR3: TGTGCCAGCAGCGTAGGAGCGGGGGGGACCGGGGAGCTGTTTTTT. Full variable domain (missing parts from reference TRBV9 and TRBJ2-2): DSGVTQTPKHLITATGQRVTLRCSPRSGDLSVYWYQQSLDQGLQFLIQYYNGEERAKGNILERFSAQQFPDLHSELNLSSLELGDSALYFCASSVGAGGTGELFFGEGSRLTVL.

The chain uses TRBV7-9 and TRBJ2-5, with 10 bases aligning to TRBD2. There are 14 residues in the CDR3. Germline CDR1 SEHNR, CDR2 FQNEAQ (reference sequence). The J segment lost 5 bases and the V segment lost 5 bases, leaving 5 bases of the junction unmatched. The CDR3 DNA sequence: TGTGCCAGCAGCCCACTAGCGGGGCGGGAGACCCAGTACTTC. This sequence encodes CASSPLAGRETQYF.

The rearrangement joins TRBV3-1 (or the pseudogene TRBV3-2) to TRBJ2-1, with 8 bases matching TRBD2. This CDR3 spans 17 amino acids. V was clipped by 3 bases and J by 9 bases; unmatched bases: 16. Germline loops: CDR1 LGHDT, CDR2 YNNKEL (reference sequence). The CDR3 reads CASSHTGTRASLGEQFF. As DNA, the CDR3 is TGTGCCAGCAGCCACACCGGGACTAGAGCGTCCCTCGGTGAGCAGTTCTTC.

The genes are TRBV6-2 or TRBV6-3 and TRBJ2-3; 7 bases agree with TRBD1. CDR3 length: 17 residues. Germline V gene data show CDR1 as MNHEY and CDR2 as SVGEGT. V gave up 0 bases and J gave up 3 bases; unmatched junction bases: 9. CDR3 amino acids: CASSYSGPGGETDTQYF. For the CDR3, the DNA is TGTGCCAGCAGTTACTCGGGACCAGGGGGAGAAACAGATACGCAGTATTTT.